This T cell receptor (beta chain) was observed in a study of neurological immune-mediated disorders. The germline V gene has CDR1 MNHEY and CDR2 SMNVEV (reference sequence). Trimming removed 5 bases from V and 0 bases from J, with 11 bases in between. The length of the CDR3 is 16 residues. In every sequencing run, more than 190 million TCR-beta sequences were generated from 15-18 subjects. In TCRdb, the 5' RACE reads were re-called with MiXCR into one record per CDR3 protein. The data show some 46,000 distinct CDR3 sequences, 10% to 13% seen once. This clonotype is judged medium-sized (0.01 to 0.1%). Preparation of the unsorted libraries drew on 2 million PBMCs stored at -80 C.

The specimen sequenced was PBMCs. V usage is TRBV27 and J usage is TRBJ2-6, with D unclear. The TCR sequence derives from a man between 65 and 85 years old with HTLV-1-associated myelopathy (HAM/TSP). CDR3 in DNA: TGTGCCAGCAGTCGCCCCATTGGCTCTGGGGCCAACGTCCTGACTTTC. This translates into CASSRPIGSGANVLTF.